This section outlines one TCR beta chain sequence together with its context. Being one base from a much bigger clone, this may be a read error. Germline V gene data show CDR1 as SGHNT and CDR2 as YENEEA. Trimming pared 1 base from V and 7 bases from J, leaving 8 bases between. The CDR3 is 14 residues long. This entry comes from a study of HIV-infected children after antiretroviral therapy interruption. Looking at the study overall: Most children had recorded EBV and CMV exposure.

A 3' RACE protocol on RNA, with unique molecular identifiers, produced the TCR library. MiXCR, run by TCRdb on the 3' RACE reads, gives a single entry per CDR3 protein. This table has more than 12,000 distinct CDR3 sequences, approximately 3.6% appearing once. The treatment is: PENTA 11 planned treatment interruption arm or continuous ART arm. The TCR originated in a pool of human donors with HIV. The genes are TRBV11-3 and TRBJ1-6; D remains unclear. The sample here was CD45RO+ CD8+ T cells from PBMCs, pooled from several time points, taken from a donor given antiretroviral therapy, either interrupted or continuous. Indicated subset: memory CD8+ CD45RO+ CD45RA- T cells. As DNA, the CDR3 is TGTGCCAGCAGCTTAGGTCGAGGGAATTCACCCCTCCACTTT. Translated, it gives CASSLGRGNSPLHF.